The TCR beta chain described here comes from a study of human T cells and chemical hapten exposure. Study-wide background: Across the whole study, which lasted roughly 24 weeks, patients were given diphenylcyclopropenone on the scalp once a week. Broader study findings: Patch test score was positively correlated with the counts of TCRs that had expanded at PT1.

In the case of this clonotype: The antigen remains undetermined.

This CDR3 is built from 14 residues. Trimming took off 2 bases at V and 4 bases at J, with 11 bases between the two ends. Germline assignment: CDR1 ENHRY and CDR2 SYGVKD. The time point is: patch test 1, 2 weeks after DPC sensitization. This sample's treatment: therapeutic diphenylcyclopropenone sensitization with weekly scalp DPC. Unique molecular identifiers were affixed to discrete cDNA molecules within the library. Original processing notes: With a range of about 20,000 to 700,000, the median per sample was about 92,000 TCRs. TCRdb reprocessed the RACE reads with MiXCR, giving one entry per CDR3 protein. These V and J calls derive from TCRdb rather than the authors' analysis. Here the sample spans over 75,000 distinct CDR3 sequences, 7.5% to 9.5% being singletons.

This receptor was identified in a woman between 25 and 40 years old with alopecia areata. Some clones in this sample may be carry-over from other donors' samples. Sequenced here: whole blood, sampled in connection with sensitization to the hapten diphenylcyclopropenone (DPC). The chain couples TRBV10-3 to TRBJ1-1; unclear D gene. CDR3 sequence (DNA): TGTGCCATCAGTGAGGGGTATATGGGCACTGAAGCTTTCTTT. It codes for CAISEGYMGTEAFF.